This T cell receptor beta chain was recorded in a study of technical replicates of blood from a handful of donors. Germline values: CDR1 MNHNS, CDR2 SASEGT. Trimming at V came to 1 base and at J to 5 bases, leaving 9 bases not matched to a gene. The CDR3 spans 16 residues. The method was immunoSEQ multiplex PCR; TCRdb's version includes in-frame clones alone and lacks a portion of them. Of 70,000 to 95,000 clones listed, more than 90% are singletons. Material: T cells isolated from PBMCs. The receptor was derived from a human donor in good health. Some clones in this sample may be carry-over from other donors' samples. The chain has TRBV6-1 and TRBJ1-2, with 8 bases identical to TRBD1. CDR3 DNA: TGTGCCAGCAGTGAAGGCAGTAACAGGGGGGTTTATGGCTACACCTTC. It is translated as CASSEGSNRGVYGYTF.